The 26 T cell receptor beta chains presented below share a single source sample, sequenced in a study of shared clonotypes between healthy human individuals. Sequencing used immunoSEQ multiplex PCR; TCRdb keeps in-frame clones, though not all of them. Of a few million clones listed, approximately 94% are singletons. The sample consisted of naive CD4+ T cells sorted from blood. Subset in this sample: CD45RA+ positively selected. The receptors stem from a man aged 18 to 30 in good health.

The V and J genes are TRBV7-9 and TRBJ2-7, with D hard to call. Per the germline V gene, CDR1 is SEHNR and CDR2 is FQNEAQ (reference sequence). The CDR3 is 10 amino acids. V was cut by 5 bases and J by 4 bases, with 3 bases left in between. CDR3 sequence reads: CASSEYEQYF. CDR3 nucleotides: TGTGCCAGCAGCGAATACGAGCAGTACTTC.

In DNA, the CDR3 is TGTGCCAGCAGGCCACTAGCGGCCTCCACCGGGGAGCTGTTTTTT. Amino acid sequence: CASRPLAASTGELFF. The chain carries TRBV6-5 and TRBJ2-2; 8 bases match TRBD2. Losses at the gene ends were 6 bases for V and 4 bases for J; bases not matched to a gene: 7. Germline V lookup: CDR1 MNHEY, CDR2 SVGAGI. The CDR3 has 15 residues.

The gene calls are TRBV20-1 and TRBJ1-2; maybe TRBD1 (6 bases). The CDR3 loop spans 11 amino acids. Trimming cost V 5 bases and J 8 bases, with 12 bases left between them. Looked up from germline, CDR1 is DFQATT and CDR2 is SNEGSKA (reference sequence). CDR3 residues: CSAWTVGGYTF. CDR3 in DNA: TGCAGTGCTTGGACAGTTGGAGGCTACACCTTC.

The chain carries TRBV7-8 and TRBJ2-7, with 7 nucleotides matching TRBD1. The V segment lost 2 bases and the J segment 2 bases; nucleotides outside the gene matches: 12. The germline V gene encodes CDR1 SGHVS and CDR2 FQNEAQ. The CDR3 is 17 amino acids. CDR3 sequence: CASSLINPGQATYEQYF. Written as DNA, the CDR3 is TGTGCCAGCAGCTTAATAAATCCCGGACAGGCCACCTACGAGCAGTACTTC.

The rearrangement links TRBV9 to TRBJ2-3, with TRBD2 matching 8 bases. Trimming at V came to 2 bases and at J to 5 bases, leaving 4 bases not matched to a gene. Germline V CDR1 and CDR2: SGDLS, YYNGEE. The CDR3 length is 14 residues. The CDR3 sequence is CASSVSGVEDTQYF. CDR3 nucleotides: TGTGCCAGCAGCGTTAGCGGGGTTGAAGATACGCAGTATTTT. Supplemented by reference TRBV9 and TRBJ2-3, the full variable domain reads DSGVTQTPKHLITATGQRVTLRCSPRSGDLSVYWYQQSLDQGLQFLIQYYNGEERAKGNILERFSAQQFPDLHSELNLSSLELGDSALYFCASSVSGVEDTQYFGPGTRLTVL.

V gene TRBV6-5 combines with J gene TRBJ1-4, with no clear D. The CDR3 has 15 residues. The V gene lost 6 bases and the J gene lost 0 bases, with 11 bases spanning the gap. Germline V CDR1 and CDR2: MNHEY, SVGAGI. In nucleotides, the CDR3 is TGTGCCAGCAGCCCTTGGATCACAACTAATGAAAAACTGTTTTTT. This translates into CASSPWITTNEKLFF.

This clone came up once. This rearrangement joins TRBV2 to TRBJ1-1; maybe TRBD1 (5 bases). V was trimmed by 8 bases and J by 0 bases, leaving 13 bases between them. This CDR3 has 14 residues. Germline-derived CDR1 and CDR2 are SNHLY and FYNNEI. In DNA form, the CDR3 reads TGTGCCAGCGGACCGGGGGGTATGAACACTGAAGCTTTCTTT. Translation gives CASGPGGMNTEAFF.

The CDR3, as DNA: TGTGCCAGCAGTGAAAAGGGACAGGAGATCACCGGGGAGCTGTTTTTT. This gives the protein CASSEKGQEITGELFF. This rearrangement joins TRBV6-1 to TRBJ2-2; 8 bases agree with TRBD1. There are 16 residues in the CDR3. CDR1 and CDR2 from the germline V gene are MNHNS and SASEGT. V lost 2 bases and J lost 4; bases outside the gene matches: 6.

The chain recombines TRBV4-3 with TRBJ2-5, with 7 nucleotides matching TRBD2. CDR3 length: 15 amino acids. After removal of 2 bases from V and 1 base from J, the junction contained 4 bases not matched to a gene. The germline V gene encodes CDR1 LGHNA and CDR2 YSLEER. CDR3 amino acids: CASSQRLAGQETQYF. For the CDR3, the DNA is TGCGCCAGCAGCCAACGGTTAGCGGGCCAAGAGACCCAGTACTTC.

The chain has TRBV18 and TRBJ2-5; 11 positions match TRBD2. This CDR3 has 16 residues. Per germline, CDR1 KGHSH and CDR2 LQKENI. V gave up 1 base and J gave up 5 bases; unmatched junction bases: 6. The CDR3, as DNA: TGTGCCAGCTCACCACGCACTAGCGGGAGTCTCGAGACCCAGTACTTC. This encodes CASSPRTSGSLETQYF.

The CDR3 region is CASSLRGYGYGYTF. The DNA of the CDR3 is TGTGCCAGCAGCTTAAGAGGGTACGGCTATGGCTACACCTTC. V gene TRBV7-9 combines with J gene TRBJ1-2, with no clear D. The CDR3 loop spans 14 amino acids. The germline V gene has CDR1 SEHNR and CDR2 FQNEAQ (reference sequence). Trimming took 2 bases from V and 4 from J, leaving 11 bases between them.

V gene TRBV30 combines with J gene TRBJ2-5; TRBD1 or TRBD2 may be the D gene (5 bases each). With 3 bases removed from V and 4 bases from J, the gap between germline ends came to 12 bases. The CDR3 sequence is 13 residues long. CDR1 GTSNPN and CDR2 SVGIG come from the germline V gene (reference sequence). The CDR3 protein is CAWREMGVETQYF. The CDR3 nucleotides read TGTGCCTGGAGAGAGATGGGGGTAGAGACCCAGTACTTC.

The chain recombines TRBV5-4 with TRBJ1-6; TRBD1 is a possible D gene (5 bases). Trimming stripped 5 bases from V and 9 bases from J, with 12 bases between. Germline values: CDR1 SGHNT, CDR2 YYREEE (reference sequence). This CDR3 comprises 13 residues. CDR3 sequence: CASSPDSPSPLHF. The CDR3 DNA follows: TGTGCCAGCAGTCCCGACAGTCCTTCACCCCTCCACTTT. Supplemented by reference TRBV5-4 and TRBJ1-6, the full variable domain reads ETGVTQSPTHLIKTRGQQVTLRCSSQSGHNTVSWYQQALGQGPQFIFQYYREEENGRGNFPPRFSGLQFPNYSSELNVNALELDDSALYLCASSPDSPSPLHFGNGTRLTVT.

The chain joins TRBV13 to TRBJ2-3; perhaps TRBD1 as D (5 bases). The germline CDR1 and CDR2 sequences are PRHDT and FYEKMQ (reference sequence). The CDR3 is 16 amino acids. V lost 7 bases and J 4 bases, leaving 21 bases between the germline ends. The CDR3 loop reads CASTLRVNPRADTQYF. The CDR3 DNA reads TGTGCCAGCACCTTGAGAGTTAATCCCAGGGCAGATACGCAGTATTTT. The full variable domain, its missing parts supplied by reference TRBV13 and TRBJ2-3, is AAGVIQSPRHLIKEKRETATLKCYPIPRHDTVYWYQQGPGQDPQFLISFYEKMQSDKGSIPDRFSAQQFSDYHSELNMSSLELGDSALYFCASTLRVNPRADTQYFGPGTRLTVL.

CDR3 in amino acids: CASSPPSLTQNTEAFF. The CDR3, as DNA: TGTGCCAGCAGCCCCCCTTCCCTGACCCAGAACACTGAAGCTTTCTTT. The chain combines TRBV7-8 with TRBJ1-1; D is undetermined. The CDR3 consists of 16 residues. V shed 5 bases and J shed 1 base, with 17 bases lying between them. CDR1 is SGHVS and CDR2 is FQNEAQ in the germline V gene. Full variable domain (outside the CDR3, taken from reference TRBV7-8 and TRBJ1-1): GAGVSQSPRYKVAKRGQDVALRCDPISGHVSLFWYQQALGQGPEFLTYFQNEAQLDKSGLPSDRFFAERPEGSVSTLKIQRTQQEDSAVYLCASSPPSLTQNTEAFFGQGTRLTVV.

V usage is TRBV7-9 and J usage is TRBJ2-2; 13 bases map to TRBD2. The CDR3 spans 16 residues. Trimming at V came to 5 bases and at J to 6 bases, leaving 6 bases not matched to a gene. CDR1 SEHNR and CDR2 FQNEAQ come from the germline V gene (reference sequence). CDR3 protein: CASSRPGLAGPGELFF. The CDR3, as DNA: TGTGCCAGCAGCCGTCCGGGACTAGCGGGGCCCGGGGAGCTGTTTTTT.

This clone appeared a few times. V and J are TRBV10-3 and TRBJ1-1; D is ambiguous. Germline CDR1 reads ENHRY; CDR2 reads SYGVKD. Trimming took 3 bases from V and 4 from J, leaving 6 bases between them. This CDR3 comprises 12 residues. CDR3 nucleotide sequence: TGTGCCATCAGTGACGGGGTCACTGAAGCTTTCTTT. Protein sequence: CAISDGVTEAFF.

This chain links TRBV5-5 with TRBJ1-2; D is unclear. The CDR3 extends over 12 amino acids. From germline, CDR1 is SGHKS and CDR2 YYEKEE (reference sequence). Between the trimmed V and J ends, which lost 0 bases and 8 bases, there was a span of 8 bases. CDR3 sequence reads: CASSLDTVGYTF. CDR3 coding DNA: TGTGCCAGCAGCTTGGACACCGTAGGCTACACCTTC. The entire variable domain, with the rest obtained from reference TRBV5-5 and TRBJ1-2, is as follows: DAGVTQSPTHLIKTRGQQVTLRCSPISGHKSVSWYQQVLGQGPQFIFQYYEKEERGRGNFPDRFSARQFPNYSSELNVNALLLGDSALYLCASSLDTVGYTFGSGTRLTVV.

This sequence joins TRBV27 and TRBJ2-7, with D tentatively TRBD1 or TRBD2 (6 bases each). CDR3 length: 14 residues. Germline V gene data show CDR1 as MNHEY and CDR2 as SMNVEV (reference sequence). V lost 2 bases and J 4 bases, leaving 12 bases between the germline ends. Here the CDR3 reads CASSLITGRYEQYF. Written as DNA, the CDR3 is TGTGCCAGCAGTTTAATTACAGGGAGGTACGAGCAGTACTTC.

Comment on this clone: Distinct nucleotide sequences in the sample also encode this CDR3. This sequence joins TRBV5-1 and TRBJ2-3; 12 bases agree with TRBD2. In germline, CDR1 is SGHRS, CDR2 YFSETQ. V gave up 3 bases and J gave up 0 bases; unmatched junction bases: 2. The CDR3 runs to 16 residues. The CDR3 sequence is CASSWGTSGSTDTQYF. CDR3 DNA: TGCGCCAGCAGCTGGGGGACTAGCGGGAGCACAGATACGCAGTATTTT.

This chain links TRBV29-1 with TRBJ2-5; 8 nucleotides align to TRBD1. Matching the DNA end better, TRBJ2-7 makes the J call doubtful. Germline CDR1 SQVTM, CDR2 ANQGSEA. This CDR3 spans 15 amino acids. The CDR3 coding sequence is TGCAGCTCTACGGTCGGACAGGGAGACCCCTACGAGCAGTACTTC. Translated, it gives CSSTVGQGDPYEQYF.

V and J are TRBV5-5 and TRBJ2-1; D possibly corresponds to TRBD2 (6 bases). V was pared by 1 base and J by 7 bases, with 18 bases between. The length of the CDR3 is 16 residues. In germline, CDR1 is SGHKS, CDR2 YYEKEE (reference sequence). Here the CDR3 reads CASSLTGTQVGNEQFF. The CDR3 DNA reads TGTGCCAGCAGCTTGACCGGGACTCAAGTGGGTAATGAGCAGTTCTTC.

A remark on this clone: At one boundary the junction diverges from the germline segment, which might be a read error. The rearrangement uses TRBV7-7 and TRBJ2-7; 10 nucleotides line up with TRBD1. Germline V gene data show CDR1 as SSHAT and CDR2 as FNYEAQ (reference sequence). CDR3 size: 19 residues. CDR3 region: CASSFLCSGRDRGCYEQYF. The DNA for the CDR3 is TGTGCTAGCAGCTTCCTTTGCTCGGGCCGGGACAGGGGATGCTACGAGCAGTACTTC.

This clone was recorded only once. J is TRBJ2-7 and V is TRBV18; a possible D gene is TRBD2 (6 bases). V gave up 6 bases and J gave up 4 bases, with 19 bases separating them. The CDR3 contains 15 residues. CDR1 KGHSH and CDR2 LQKENI come from the germline V gene. The CDR3: CASSQTRASGYEQYF. As DNA, the CDR3 is TGTGCCAGCTCTCAGACGCGGGCCAGCGGGTACGAGCAGTACTTC.

This chain joins TRBV6-1 and TRBJ2-5, with TRBD2 matching 7 bases. This CDR3 is built from 14 residues. Germline values: CDR1 MNHNS, CDR2 SASEGT. The ends lost 6 bases at V and 0 bases at J; junction bases unmatched: 4. CDR3 protein: CASSHGGYQETQYF. The CDR3 DNA sequence: TGTGCCAGCAGCCACGGGGGGTACCAAGAGACCCAGTACTTC.

DNA of the CDR3: TGTGCCAGCAGCAAAGTGGAATCCGGGGGCTTGGAAGATCAGCCCCAGCATTTT. Amino acids: CASSKVESGGLEDQPQHF. This sequence joins TRBV21-1 and TRBJ1-5. TRBV21-1 is given as a pseudogene. The CDR3 loop spans 18 amino acids.